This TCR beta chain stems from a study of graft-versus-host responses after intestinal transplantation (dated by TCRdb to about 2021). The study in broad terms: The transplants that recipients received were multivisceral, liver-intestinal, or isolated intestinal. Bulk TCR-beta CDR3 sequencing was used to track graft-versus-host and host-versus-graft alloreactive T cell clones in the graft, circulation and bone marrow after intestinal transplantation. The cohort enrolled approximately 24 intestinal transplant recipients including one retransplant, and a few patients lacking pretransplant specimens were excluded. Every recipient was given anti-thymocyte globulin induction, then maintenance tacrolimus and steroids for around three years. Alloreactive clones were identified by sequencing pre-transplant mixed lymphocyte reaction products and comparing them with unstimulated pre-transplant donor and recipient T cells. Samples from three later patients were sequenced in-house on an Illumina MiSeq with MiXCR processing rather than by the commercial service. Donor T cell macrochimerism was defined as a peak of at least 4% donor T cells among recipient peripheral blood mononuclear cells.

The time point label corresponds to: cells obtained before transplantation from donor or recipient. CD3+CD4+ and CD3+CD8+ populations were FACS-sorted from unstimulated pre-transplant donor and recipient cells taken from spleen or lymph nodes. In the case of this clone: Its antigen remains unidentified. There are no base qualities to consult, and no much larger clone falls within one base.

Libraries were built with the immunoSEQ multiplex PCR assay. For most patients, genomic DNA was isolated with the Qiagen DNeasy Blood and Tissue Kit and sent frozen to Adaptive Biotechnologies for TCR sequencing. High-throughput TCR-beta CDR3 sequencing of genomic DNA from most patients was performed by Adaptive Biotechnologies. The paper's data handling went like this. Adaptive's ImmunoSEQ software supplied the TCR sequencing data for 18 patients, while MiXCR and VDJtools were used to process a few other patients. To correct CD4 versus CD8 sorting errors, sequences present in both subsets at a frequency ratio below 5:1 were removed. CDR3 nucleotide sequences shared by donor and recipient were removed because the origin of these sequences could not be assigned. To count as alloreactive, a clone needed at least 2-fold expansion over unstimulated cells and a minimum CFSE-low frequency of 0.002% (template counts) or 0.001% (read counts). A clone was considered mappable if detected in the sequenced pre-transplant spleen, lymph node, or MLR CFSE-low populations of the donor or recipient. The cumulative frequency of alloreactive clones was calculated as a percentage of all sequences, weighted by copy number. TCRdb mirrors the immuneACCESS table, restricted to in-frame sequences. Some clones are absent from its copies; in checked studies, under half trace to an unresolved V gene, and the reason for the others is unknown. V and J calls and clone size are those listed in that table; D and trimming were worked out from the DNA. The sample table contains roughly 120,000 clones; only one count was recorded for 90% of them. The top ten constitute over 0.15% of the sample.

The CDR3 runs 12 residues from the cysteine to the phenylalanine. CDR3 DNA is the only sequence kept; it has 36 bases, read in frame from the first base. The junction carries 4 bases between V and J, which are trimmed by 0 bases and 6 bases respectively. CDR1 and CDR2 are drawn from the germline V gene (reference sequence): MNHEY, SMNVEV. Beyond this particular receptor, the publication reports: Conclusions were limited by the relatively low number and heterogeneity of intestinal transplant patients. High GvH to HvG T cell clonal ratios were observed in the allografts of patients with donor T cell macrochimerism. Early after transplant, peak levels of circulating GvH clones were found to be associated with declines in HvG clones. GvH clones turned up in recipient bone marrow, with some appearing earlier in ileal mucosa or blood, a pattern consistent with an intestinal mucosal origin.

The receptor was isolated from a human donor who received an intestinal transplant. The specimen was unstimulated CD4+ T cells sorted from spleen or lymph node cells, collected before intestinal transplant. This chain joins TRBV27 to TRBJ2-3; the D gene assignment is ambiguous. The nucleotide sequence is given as TGTGCCAGCAGTTTATCCGGGGATACGCAGTATTTT. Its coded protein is CASSLSGDTQYF.